The present entry profiles one TCR beta chain with its context. What antigen it recognizes has not been identified. No much larger clone is present one base from it, and per-base qualities are unavailable. V is clipped by 0 bases and J by 9 bases, and the sequence between their germline boundaries is 11 bases long. The germline V gene provides CDR1 SNHLY and CDR2 FYNNEI. From its cysteine to its phenylalanine, the CDR3 spans 13 amino acids. The sequence is cut down to CDR3 DNA, 39 bases in frame from base 1. The trial excluded patients who had a history of autoimmune disease or who were on systemic immunosuppression. Peripheral blood for TCR sequencing was drawn from every dose cohort at baseline, at cycle 4 day 1 and at cycle 7 day 1. The samples were drawn from a first-in-human, open-label, multicenter phase I dose-escalation trial of ivuxolimab. Adults with locally advanced or metastatic melanoma, renal cell carcinoma, hepatocellular carcinoma or head and neck squamous cell carcinoma were enrolled in the trial. Before TCR sequencing, CD4+ T cells and CD8+ T cells were sorted from peripheral blood as separate populations.

This specimen comes from a study of OX40 agonist ivuxolimab in advanced cancers. For the study in its entirety: The costimulatory receptor OX40 (CD134) was targeted by ivuxolimab, a fully human IgG2 agonistic monoclonal antibody. Intravenous ivuxolimab was administered to patients every 2 weeks at six dose levels: 0.01, 0.1, 0.3, 1.5, 3 and 10 mg/kg. Of the roughly 52 dose-escalation patients, hepatocellular carcinoma was present in around 20, melanoma in around 15, renal cell carcinoma in 9 and head and neck cancer in 9. In the dose-escalation cohort, 70% to 90% of patients were male, and the mean age was approximately 60 years with a range of roughly 23 to 79. Patients were allowed to have had prior anti-PD-1, anti-PD-L1 or anti-CTLA-4 therapy, and 30% to 40% of the dose-escalation patients had previously received checkpoint inhibitors. Partial responses occurred in three dose-escalation patients: two with cutaneous melanoma and one with hepatocellular carcinoma. The purpose of peripheral TCRbeta sequencing was to test whether ivuxolimab changed TCR sequence diversity and led to clonal T-cell expansion. The monotherapy dose-escalation portion (N of about 50 patients) of the phase I ivuxolimab trial is reported in the paper.

What the research found in general, with its limitations: After ivuxolimab, expanded clones were on average more numerous among CD8+ T cells than among CD4+ T cells. In the 0.1-3.0 mg/kg groups, partial responders had among the lowest normalized peripheral clonal expansion, particularly in CD8+ T cells. Which antigens the clonally expanded peripheral T cells were specific for was not determined. At doses of 0.1 to 3.0 mg/kg, clonal expansion of both CD4+ and CD8+ blood T cells was observed from baseline to week 6. Low levels of normalized T-cell clonal expansion were also shown by some nonresponding patients.

For sequencing of the TCRbeta CDR3 region, genomic DNA was extracted from the sorted cells. TCRbeta CDR3 regions were sequenced using the immunoSEQ Assay. TCRdb holds this immuneACCESS table with in-frame rearrangements only. Some clones are missing; in checked studies, unresolved V genes explain under half, and the rest has no known cause. For this sample there are roughly 25,000 clones; under 80% appear just once. The ten largest clones add up to about 15% of the sample. The receptor's source is an adult with an advanced solid tumor such as melanoma, head and neck, liver or kidney cancer. This material consisted of CD4+ or CD8+ T cells sorted from blood, taken in a trial of the OX40 agonist ivuxolimab. The chain was built from TRBV2 and TRBJ2-5; the D gene cannot be resolved reliably. The nucleotide sequence is TGTGCCAGCAGTGAAGCTGGGTTGAAGGCCCAGTACTTC. Translated, this gives CASSEAGLKAQYF.